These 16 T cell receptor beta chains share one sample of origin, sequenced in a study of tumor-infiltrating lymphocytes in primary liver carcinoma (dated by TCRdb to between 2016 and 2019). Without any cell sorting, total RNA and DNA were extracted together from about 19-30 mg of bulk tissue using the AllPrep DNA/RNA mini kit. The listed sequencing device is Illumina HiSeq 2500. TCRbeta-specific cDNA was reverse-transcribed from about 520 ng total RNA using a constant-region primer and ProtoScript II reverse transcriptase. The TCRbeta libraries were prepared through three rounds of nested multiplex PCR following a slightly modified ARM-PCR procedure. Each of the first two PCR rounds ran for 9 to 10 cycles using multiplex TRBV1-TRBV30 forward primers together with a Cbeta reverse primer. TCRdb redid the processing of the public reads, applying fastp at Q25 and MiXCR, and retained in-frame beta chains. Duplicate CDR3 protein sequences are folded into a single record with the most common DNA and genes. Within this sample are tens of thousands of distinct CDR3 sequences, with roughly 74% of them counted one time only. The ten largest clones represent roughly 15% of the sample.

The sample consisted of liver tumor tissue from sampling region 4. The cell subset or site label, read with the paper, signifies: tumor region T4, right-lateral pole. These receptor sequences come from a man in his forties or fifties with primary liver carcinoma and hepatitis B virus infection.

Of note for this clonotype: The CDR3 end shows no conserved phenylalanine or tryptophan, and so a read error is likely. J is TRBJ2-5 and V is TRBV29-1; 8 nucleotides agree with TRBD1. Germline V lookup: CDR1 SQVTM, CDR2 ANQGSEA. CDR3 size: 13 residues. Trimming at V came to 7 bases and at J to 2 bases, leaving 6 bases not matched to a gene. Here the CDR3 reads CSATGGTQETQYS. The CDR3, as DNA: TGCAGCGCCACAGGGGGGACTCAAGAGACCCAGTACTCC.

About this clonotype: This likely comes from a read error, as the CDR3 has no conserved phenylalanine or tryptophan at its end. The CDR3 DNA reads as TGTGGCAGCAGCCGGACACTGATTTCACCCCTCCACTAT. It yields the protein CGSSRTLISPLHY. V and J are TRBV11-1 and TRBJ1-6, with a weak D call TRBD1 (5 bases). The CDR3 covers 13 residues. The germline V gene has CDR1 SGHAT and CDR2 FQDESV (reference sequence).

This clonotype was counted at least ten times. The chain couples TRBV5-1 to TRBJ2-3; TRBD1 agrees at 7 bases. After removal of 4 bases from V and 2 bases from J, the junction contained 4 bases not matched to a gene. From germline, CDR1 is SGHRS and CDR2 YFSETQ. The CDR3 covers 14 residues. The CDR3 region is CASSVTGLTDTQYF. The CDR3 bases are TGCGCCAGCAGCGTGACAGGGCTCACAGATACGCAGTATTTT.

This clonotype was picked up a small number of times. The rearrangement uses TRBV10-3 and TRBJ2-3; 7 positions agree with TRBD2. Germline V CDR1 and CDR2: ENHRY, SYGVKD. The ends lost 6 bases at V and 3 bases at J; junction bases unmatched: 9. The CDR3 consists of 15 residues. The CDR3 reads CAIRGTIVVTDTQYF. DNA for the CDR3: TGTGCCATCAGGGGGACTATCGTAGTTACAGATACGCAGTATTTT.

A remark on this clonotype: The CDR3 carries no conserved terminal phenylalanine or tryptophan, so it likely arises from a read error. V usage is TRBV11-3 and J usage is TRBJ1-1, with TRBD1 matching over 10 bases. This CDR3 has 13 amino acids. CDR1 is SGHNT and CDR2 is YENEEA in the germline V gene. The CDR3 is CVSSTRQGAEAFY. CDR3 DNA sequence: TGTGTCAGCAGTACTCGACAGGGGGCTGAGGCTTTCTAT.

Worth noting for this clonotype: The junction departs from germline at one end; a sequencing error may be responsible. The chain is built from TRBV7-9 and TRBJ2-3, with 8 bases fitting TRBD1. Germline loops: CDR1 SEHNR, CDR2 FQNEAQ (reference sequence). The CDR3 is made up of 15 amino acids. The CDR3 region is CASSLDRVGADAQYF. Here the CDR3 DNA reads TGTGCCAGCAGCTTGGACAGGGTCGGGGCAGATGCGCAGTATTTT.

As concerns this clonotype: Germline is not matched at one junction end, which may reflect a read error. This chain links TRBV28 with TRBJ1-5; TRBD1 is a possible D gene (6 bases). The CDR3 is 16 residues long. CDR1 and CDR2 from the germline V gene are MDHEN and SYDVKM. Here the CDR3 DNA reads TGTACCAGCAGTTTACTTGAACAGGGTCGCAATCAGCCCCAGCATTTT. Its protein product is CTSSLLEQGRNQPQHF.

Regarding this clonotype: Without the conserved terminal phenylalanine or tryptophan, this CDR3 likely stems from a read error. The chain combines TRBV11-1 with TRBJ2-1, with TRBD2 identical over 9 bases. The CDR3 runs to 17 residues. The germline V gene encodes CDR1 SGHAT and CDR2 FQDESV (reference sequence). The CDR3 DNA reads TGTGCCACCAGCTCCCCTCCCGGCGGGAGGGCCTTTAGTGAGCAGTTCCTC. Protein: CATSSPPGGRAFSEQFL.

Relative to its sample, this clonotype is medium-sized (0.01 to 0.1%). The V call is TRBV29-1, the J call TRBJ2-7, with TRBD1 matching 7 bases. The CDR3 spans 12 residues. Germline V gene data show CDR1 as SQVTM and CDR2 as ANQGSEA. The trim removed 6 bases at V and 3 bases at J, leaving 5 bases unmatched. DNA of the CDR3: TGCAGCGTAAGGACAGGAGGCTACGAGCAGTACTTC. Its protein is CSVRTGGYEQYF.

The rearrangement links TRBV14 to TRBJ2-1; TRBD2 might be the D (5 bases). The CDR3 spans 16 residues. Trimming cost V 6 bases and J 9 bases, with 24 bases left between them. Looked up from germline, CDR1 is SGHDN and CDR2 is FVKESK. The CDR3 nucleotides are TGTGCCAGCAGTGTCGTAGCGAGATGGCTAAACAGTGAGCAGTTCTTC. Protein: CASSVVARWLNSEQFF.

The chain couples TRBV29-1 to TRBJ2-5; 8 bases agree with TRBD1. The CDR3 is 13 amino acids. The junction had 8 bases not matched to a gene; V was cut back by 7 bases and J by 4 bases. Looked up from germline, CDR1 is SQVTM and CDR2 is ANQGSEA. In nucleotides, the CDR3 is TGCAGCGCCCCACGAGGACAGGGAGAGACCCAGTACTTC. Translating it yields CSAPRGQGETQYF.

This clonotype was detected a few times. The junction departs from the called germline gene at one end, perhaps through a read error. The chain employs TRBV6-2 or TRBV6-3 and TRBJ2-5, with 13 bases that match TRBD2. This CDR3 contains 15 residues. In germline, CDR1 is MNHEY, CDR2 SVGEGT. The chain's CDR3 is CASGWTSGSGETQHF. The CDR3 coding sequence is TGTGCCAGCGGTTGGACTAGCGGGAGTGGAGAGACCCAGCACTTC.

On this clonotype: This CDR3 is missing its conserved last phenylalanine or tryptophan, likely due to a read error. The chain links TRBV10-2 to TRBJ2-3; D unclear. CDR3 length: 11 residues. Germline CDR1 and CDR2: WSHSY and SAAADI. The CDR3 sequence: CACSHTDTQYS. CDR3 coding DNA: TGCGCCTGCAGCCACACAGATACGCAGTATTCT.

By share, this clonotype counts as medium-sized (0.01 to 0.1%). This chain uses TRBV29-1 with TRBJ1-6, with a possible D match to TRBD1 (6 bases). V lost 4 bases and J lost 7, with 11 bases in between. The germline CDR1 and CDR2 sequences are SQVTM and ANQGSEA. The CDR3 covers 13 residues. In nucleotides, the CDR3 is TGCAGCGTTGGGGACGGGACAAATTCACCCCTCCACTTT. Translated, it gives CSVGDGTNSPLHF.

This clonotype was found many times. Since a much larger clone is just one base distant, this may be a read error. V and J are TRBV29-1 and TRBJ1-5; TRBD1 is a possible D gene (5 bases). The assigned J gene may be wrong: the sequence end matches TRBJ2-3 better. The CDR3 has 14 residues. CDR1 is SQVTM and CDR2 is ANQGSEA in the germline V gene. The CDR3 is CSVLNQGGNQPQYF. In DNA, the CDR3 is TGCAGCGTCCTCAATCAGGGCGGCAATCAGCCCCAGTATTTT.

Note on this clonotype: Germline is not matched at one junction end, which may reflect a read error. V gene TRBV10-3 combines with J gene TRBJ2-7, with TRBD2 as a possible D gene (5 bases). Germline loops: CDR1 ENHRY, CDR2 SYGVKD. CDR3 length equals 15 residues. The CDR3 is CAISEGTGGEYEQYF. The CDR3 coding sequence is TGTGCTATCAGTGAGGGAACTGGCGGTGAATACGAGCAGTACTTC.